The 9 T cell receptor beta chains reported below all come from one sample, sequenced in a study of cytotoxic CD8 clonotypes in ibrutinib-treated CLL. The method was immunoSEQ multiplex PCR; TCRdb's version includes in-frame clones alone and lacks a portion of them. Here the sample spans roughly 170,000 clones, under 85% being singletons. The material sequenced was PBMCs, taken after 24 months of ibrutinib treatment. The receptors shown here come from a human donor with chronic lymphocytic leukemia.

This clone was recorded once. The chain combines TRBV30 with TRBJ2-3, with 9 bases fitting TRBD2. The CDR3 has 12 amino acids. CDR1 and CDR2 (germline): GTSNPN, SVGIG (reference sequence). With V trimmed by 4 bases and J by 14 bases, 10 bases remained unmatched. In DNA, the CDR3 is TGTGCCTGGAAAACTAGCGGGCCGGTACCGTATTTT. Translated, it gives CAWKTSGPVPYF.

The J gene is TRBJ2-4, the V gene TRBV7-8, with no clear D. V shed 2 bases and J shed 0 bases, with 17 bases lying between them. CDR3 size: 18 residues. The germline gives CDR1 SGHVS, CDR2 FQNEAQ. The CDR3 region is CASSLTALGPQAKNIQYF. Written as DNA, the CDR3 is TGTGCCAGCAGCTTAACCGCCCTAGGCCCCCAAGCCAAAAACATTCAGTACTTC.

The V and J genes are TRBV5-1 and TRBJ1-2, with D unclear. Germline lookup yields CDR1 SGHRS and CDR2 YFSETQ. The CDR3 is 15 amino acids. V was trimmed by 4 bases and J by 4 bases, leaving 17 bases between them. As DNA, the CDR3 is TGCGCCAGCAGCCCGGAAGGTGCCTCTAGCTATGGCTACACCTTC. This codes for CASSPEGASSYGYTF.

The chain carries TRBV28 and TRBJ1-2; D is undetermined. The V end lost 6 bases, the J end lost 4 bases, and 9 bases lay between the germline ends. The CDR3 runs to 12 residues. Germline CDR1 is MDHEN and CDR2 is SYDVKM. The DNA of the CDR3 is TGTGCCAGCAGGGAGTCCAGCTATGGCTACACCTTC. Amino acid sequence: CASRESSYGYTF.

Only one count was recorded for this clone. A junction end diverges from the germline sequence, so it may reflect a read error. V and J are TRBV7-2 and TRBJ2-3; TRBD2 is a possible D gene (6 bases). Germline CDR1 SGHTA, CDR2 FQGNSA. The CDR3 is 12 residues long. The CDR3 sequence is CASNQAGTRKNF. CDR3 sequence (DNA): TGTGCCAGCAACCAAGCCGGGACTCGCAAGAATTTT.

The chain couples TRBV5-1 to TRBJ2-3; TRBD2 agrees at 10 bases. Germline V lookup: CDR1 SGHRS, CDR2 YFSETQ. With 4 bases clipped from V and 2 bases from J, the junction kept 7 bases outside the gene matches. The CDR3 runs 16 residues. This chain's CDR3 is CASSTNSGGSTDTQYF. In nucleotides, the CDR3 is TGCGCCAGCAGCACCAATAGCGGGGGGTCCACAGATACGCAGTATTTT.

The chain is built from TRBV28 and TRBJ1-2; D is unclear. Trimming took off 6 bases at V and 8 bases at J, with 13 bases between the two ends. CDR1 MDHEN and CDR2 SYDVKM come from the germline V gene. The CDR3 totals 12 residues. Here the CDR3 DNA reads TGTGCCAGCAGCTATATCCAGTTGGGCTACACCTTC. It is translated as CASSYIQLGYTF.

The rearrangement links TRBV6-1 to TRBJ2-3, with 16 bases that match TRBD2. In germline, CDR1 is MNHNS, CDR2 SASEGT. V was clipped by 4 bases and J by 6 bases; unmatched bases: 7. There are 17 residues in the CDR3. CDR3 sequence reads: CASSVGLAGGLWDTQYF. The CDR3 DNA reads TGTGCCAGCAGTGTGGGACTAGCGGGAGGGCTTTGGGATACGCAGTATTTT.

This clone was recorded once. The chain combines TRBV2 with TRBJ2-7; 8 positions match TRBD1. The CDR3 length is 16 residues. After removal of 5 bases from V and 3 bases from J, the junction contained 12 bases not matched to a gene. Germline-derived CDR1 and CDR2 are SNHLY and FYNNEI. This CDR3 reads CASSLQGTGLYYEQYF. In DNA form, the CDR3 reads TGTGCCAGCAGTCTTCAGGGGACAGGTCTATACTACGAGCAGTACTTC.